This is a list of T cell receptor beta chains from one sample in a study of cytomegalovirus exposure and HLA in healthy donors. The assay was immunoSEQ multiplex PCR, and TCRdb's table has in-frame clones only and misses some. In the table there are some 140,000 clones, under 85% of which are singletons. The material sequenced was PBMCs. The receptors originated from a man aged 18 to 35 in good health and CMV-seronegative. The CDR3 runs from the conserved cysteine through the conserved F or W. Fields, in order: CDR3 DNA, CDR3 protein, J gene, V gene, D gene. A D gene is named only where the DNA matches it firmly.

TGTGCCAGCTCACTAAACCAACAGGGGGAAAATGAAAAACTGTTTTTT,CASSLNQQGENEKLFF,TRBJ1-4,TRBV18,TRBD1
TGTGCCAGCAGTTTATCGAGCACAGGCCACTATGGCTACACCTTC,CASSLSSTGHYGYTF,TRBJ1-2,TRBV27,NA
TGTGCCAGCAGCTTAGATCGGGGGGAATCAGATACGCAGTATTTT,CASSLDRGESDTQYF,TRBJ2-3,TRBV11-2,TRBD2
TGTGCCAGCAGATCTCCTGGGCCCGATCAGCCCCAGCATTTT,CASRSPGPDQPQHF,TRBJ1-5,TRBV6-1,NA
TGTGCCTGGAGTATTTCAAGCGGGACTTACTCCTACAATGAGCAGTTCTTC,CAWSISSGTYSYNEQFF,TRBJ2-1,TRBV30,TRBD2
TGTGCCAGCAGCGCCGACGGACAGTTCAATCAGCCCCAGCATTTT,CASSADGQFNQPQHF,TRBJ1-5,TRBV9,NA
TGTGCCAGCAGTCATCCAGGGGTTCTAGCCAAAAACATTCAGTACTTC,CASSHPGVLAKNIQYF,TRBJ2-4,TRBV2,NA
TGCGCCAGCAGCGTACCGGGACAGGGCAGGCATGAGCAGTTCTTC,CASSVPGQGRHEQFF,TRBJ2-1,TRBV5-1,TRBD1
TGCGCCAGCAGCTTGGGCTATGGGCCCTACAATGAGCAGTTCTTC,CASSLGYGPYNEQFF,TRBJ2-1,TRBV5-1,NA
TGTGCCAGCAGGTGGACAGGGGGGGCGGGAGAGACCCAGTACTTC,CASRWTGGAGETQYF,TRBJ2-5,TRBV2,TRBD1